This T cell receptor (beta chain) is from a study of cytomegalovirus exposure and HLA in healthy donors. Overall study results and limits: As was reported, the classifier diagnosed cytomegalovirus status with high specificity and sensitivity. Cytomegalovirus-associated status was assigned to 150 to 200 TCR beta chains.

Germline CDR1 and CDR2: SEHNR and FQNEAQ (reference sequence). The CDR3 is 16 residues long. The V end lost 2 bases, the J end lost 2 bases, and 15 bases lay between the germline ends. Data came from immunoSEQ multiplex PCR; TCRdb stores just in-frame clones and leaves some out. The profile covers roughly 82,000 clones, with 85% to 95% appearing a single time and roughly 0.62% taken by the ten largest. Remarks on this clone: What it binds is unknown.

The chain is built from TRBV7-9 and TRBJ2-5, with D possibly being TRBD2 (6 bases). The sequence came from a man in his late teens or twenties in good health and CMV-seronegative. The source material was PBMCs. The CDR3 DNA sequence: TGTGCCAGCAGCTTAAGGTGGAGGGACGGGCAAGAGACCCAGTACTTC. This gives the protein CASSLRWRDGQETQYF.